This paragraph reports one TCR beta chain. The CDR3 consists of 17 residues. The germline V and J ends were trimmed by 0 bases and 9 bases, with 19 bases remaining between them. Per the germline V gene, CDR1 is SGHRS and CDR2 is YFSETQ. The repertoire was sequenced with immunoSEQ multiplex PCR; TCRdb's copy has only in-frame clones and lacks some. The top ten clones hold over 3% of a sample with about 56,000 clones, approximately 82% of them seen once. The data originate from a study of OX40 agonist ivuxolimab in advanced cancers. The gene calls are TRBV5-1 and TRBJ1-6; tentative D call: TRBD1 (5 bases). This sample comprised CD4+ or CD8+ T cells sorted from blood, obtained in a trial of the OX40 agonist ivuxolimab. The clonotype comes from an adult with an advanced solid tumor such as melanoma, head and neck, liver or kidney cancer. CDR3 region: CASSLAGRDPKSSPLHF. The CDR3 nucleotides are TGCGCCAGCAGCTTGGCCGGAAGGGACCCCAAGAGTTCACCCCTCCACTTT. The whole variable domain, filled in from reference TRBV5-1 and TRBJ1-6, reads KAGVTQTPRYLIKTRGQQVTLSCSPISGHRSVSWYQQTPGQGLQFLFEYFSETQRNKGNFPGRFSGRQFSNSRSEMNVSTLELGDSALYLCASSLAGRDPKSSPLHFGNGTRLTVT.